This entry lists 25 T cell receptor beta chains sequenced from one sample in a study of blood T cell repertoires in COVID-19. The table came from immunoSEQ multiplex PCR; TCRdb's copy has only in-frame clones and leaves some out. The table includes around 84,000 clones, around 82% detected once. Sequencing input: peripheral blood. The origin of the receptors is an elderly man with active or convalescent COVID-19.

The V and J genes are TRBV5-1 and TRBJ1-2, with a weak D call TRBD1 (6 bases). CDR1 SGHRS and CDR2 YFSETQ come from the germline V gene. V was cut by 5 bases and J by 5 bases, with 13 bases left in between. CDR3 length: 13 residues. The CDR3 nucleotides are TGCGCCAGCAGTATGAACAGGGAATATGGCTACACCTTC. It translates to CASSMNREYGYTF.

The chain carries TRBV19 and TRBJ1-1, with D uncertain. Germline assignment: CDR1 LNHDA and CDR2 SQIVND (reference sequence). This CDR3 has 14 amino acids. V gave up 3 bases and J gave up 0 bases, with 8 bases separating them. In DNA, the CDR3 is TGTGCCAGTAGTATTGAGGGCGTGAACACTGAAGCTTTCTTT. Amino acids: CASSIEGVNTEAFF.

The V call is TRBV13, the J call TRBJ1-2, with TRBD1 matching 7 bases. The CDR3 runs 13 residues. The V segment lost 6 bases and the J segment 6 bases; nucleotides outside the gene matches: 7. Germline assignment: CDR1 PRHDT and CDR2 FYEKMQ (reference sequence). The CDR3 DNA reads as TGTGCCAGCAGAAGCACAGGGGAGAATGGCTACACCTTC. Translated: CASRSTGENGYTF.

This chain links TRBV2 with TRBJ1-1; possibly TRBD1 for D (6 bases). The CDR3 contains 14 residues. Germline loops: CDR1 SNHLY, CDR2 FYNNEI. V gave up 7 bases and J gave up 10 bases, with 22 bases separating them. CDR3 sequence: CASIEQGARPRAFF. CDR3 nucleotides: TGTGCCAGCATAGAACAGGGAGCGAGGCCGAGAGCTTTCTTT.

V gene TRBV4-1 combines with J gene TRBJ2-2; 9 bases are a match to TRBD2. The CDR3 covers 17 residues. From germline, CDR1 is MGHRA and CDR2 YSYEKL. V dropped 0 bases and J dropped 4; count of bases not matched to a gene: 6. DNA for the CDR3: TGCGCCAGCAGCCAAGATAGGCTAGCGGGACCCACCGGGGAGCTGTTTTTT. It translates to CASSQDRLAGPTGELFF.

The rearrangement uses TRBV6-5 and TRBJ2-5; D uncertain. V lost 6 bases and J 2 bases, leaving 7 bases between the germline ends. The CDR3 runs 12 residues. Germline V CDR1 and CDR2: MNHEY, SVGAGI. CDR3 coding DNA: TGTGCCAGCAGGCTAGATCAAGAGACCCAGTACTTC. Encoded protein: CASRLDQETQYF.

The chain is built from TRBV24-1 and TRBJ2-5; D is undetermined. Germline CDR1 is KGHDR and CDR2 is SFDVKD. The CDR3 is 15 amino acids. Trimming took off 2 bases at V and 5 bases at J, with 14 bases between the two ends. The CDR3 loop is CATSDSGVFFETQYF. CDR3 nucleotide sequence: TGTGCCACCAGTGATTCAGGTGTTTTTTTCGAGACCCAGTACTTC.

The chain employs TRBV6-5 and TRBJ1-2; maybe TRBD1 (6 bases). This CDR3 has 13 amino acids. Trimming cost V 6 bases and J 4 bases, with 12 bases left between them. Germline CDR1 is MNHEY and CDR2 is SVGAGI. The CDR3 spells CASSLTGPYGYTF. The CDR3 bases are TGTGCCAGCAGCTTGACAGGTCCCTATGGCTACACCTTC.

There are a few counts of this clone. The germline gene is not matched at one end of the junction; a read error may be the cause. The rearrangement links TRBV4-3 to TRBJ1-6; D is perhaps TRBD1 (5 bases). The V gene's germline CDR1 is LGHNA and CDR2 YSLEER. There are 14 residues in the CDR3. This chain's CDR3 is CASRRDSDNSPLHF. The CDR3 DNA reads as TGCGCCAGCAGGAGGGACTCCGATAATTCACCCCTCCACTTT.

This clone showed up just once. Its ends do not fully match the called genes, so a read error is possible. The chain couples TRBV18 to TRBJ1-5; D unclear. This CDR3 has 13 amino acids. CDR1 and CDR2 from the germline V gene are KGHSH and LQKENI. CDR3 coding DNA: TGTGCCAGCGCACCCGGCGGGGATCAGCCCCAGCATTTT. As protein: CASAPGGDQPQHF.

V gene TRBV27 combines with J gene TRBJ2-5; no definite D call. V lost 2 bases and J lost 0, with 16 bases in between. This CDR3 is 17 amino acids long. From germline, CDR1 is MNHEY and CDR2 SMNVEV (reference sequence). CDR3 sequence: CASSLQAHAPHQETQYF. DNA for the CDR3: TGTGCCAGCAGTTTACAGGCCCACGCCCCCCACCAAGAGACCCAGTACTTC.

This chain uses TRBV6-5 with TRBJ2-1, with D unresolved. Germline CDR1 MNHEY, CDR2 SVGAGI. CDR3 length: 13 amino acids. Trimming stripped 6 bases from V and 5 bases from J, with 11 bases between. CDR3 bases: TGTGCCAGCAGGGCGTCCCGGGACAATGAGCAGTTCTTC. It encodes CASRASRDNEQFF.

Regarding this clone: The junction does not match germline at one end; this may be a read error. The chain recombines TRBV11-2 with TRBJ2-1; TRBD2 agrees at 9 bases. From germline, CDR1 is SGHAT and CDR2 FQNNGV. This CDR3 comprises 13 residues. The CDR3 is CASTLAGAPWQFF. The CDR3, as DNA: TGTGCCAGCACCTTAGCGGGAGCACCCTGGCAGTTCTTC.

The V and J genes are TRBV6-6 and TRBJ2-5; TRBD2 aligns across 8 bases. The ends lost 2 bases at V and 5 bases at J; junction bases unmatched: 7. Germline V CDR1 and CDR2: MNHNY, SVGAGI (reference sequence). CDR3 length: 15 amino acids. The CDR3, as DNA: TGTGCCAGCAGTTACAGAAGCGGGGGTGGGGAGACCCAGTACTTC. Amino acids: CASSYRSGGGETQYF.

The chain employs TRBV4-1 and TRBJ2-7, with 8 bases that match TRBD1. Germline assignment: CDR1 MGHRA and CDR2 YSYEKL. This CDR3 contains 16 residues. V lost 0 bases, J lost 0 bases, and 4 bases stayed unmatched. In DNA form, the CDR3 reads TGCGCCAGCAGCCAAGAAGACAGGGGTAGCTCCTACGAGCAGTACTTC. Amino acids: CASSQEDRGSSYEQYF.

In DNA form, the CDR3 reads TGTGCCAGCAGCGTCGCAGGGGACACTGAAGCTTTCTTT. Translated: CASSVAGDTEAFF. V gene TRBV9 combines with J gene TRBJ1-1; TRBD1 might be the D (6 bases). The CDR3 is 13 residues long. Trimming shortened V by 2 bases and J by 3 bases, and 8 bases separated the two germline ends. CDR1 SGDLS and CDR2 YYNGEE come from the germline V gene.

The chain links TRBV19 to TRBJ1-1; D unresolved. Germline CDR1 is LNHDA and CDR2 is SQIVND (reference sequence). CDR3 length equals 13 residues. V lost 5 bases and J lost 5, with 12 bases in between. The CDR3 loop reads CASSLRPVTEAFF. The CDR3 DNA sequence: TGTGCCAGTAGTCTGAGGCCGGTGACTGAAGCTTTCTTT. Together with reference TRBV19 and TRBJ1-1, the CDR3 gives the full variable domain: DGGITQSPKYLFRKEGQNVTLSCEQNLNHDAMYWYRQDPGQGLRLIYYSQIVNDFQKGDIAEGYSVSREKKESFPLTVTSAQKNPTAFYLCASSLRPVTEAFFGQGTRLTVV.

The chain couples TRBV15 to TRBJ1-1; a possible D gene is TRBD1 (5 bases). This CDR3 has 15 amino acids. V lost 5 bases, J lost 0 bases, and 13 bases lay in between. Germline CDR1 reads LNHNV; CDR2 reads YYDKDF (reference sequence). The CDR3 bases are TGTGCCACCAGCGGACCCTGGACATTGAACACTGAAGCTTTCTTT. Amino acids: CATSGPWTLNTEAFF.

The V gene is TRBV30, the J gene TRBJ1-3; 7 bases agree with TRBD1. After removal of 1 base from V and 2 bases from J, the junction contained 5 bases not matched to a gene. The CDR3 has 15 amino acids. CDR1 GTSNPN and CDR2 SVGIG come from the germline V gene (reference sequence). CDR3 protein: CAWSDATGPGNTIYF. CDR3 DNA sequence: TGTGCCTGGAGTGACGCGACAGGGCCTGGAAACACCATATATTTT.

The rearrangement joins TRBV6-5 to TRBJ2-7; 11 nucleotides line up with TRBD1. J lost 5 bases, V lost 4 bases, and 1 base had no gene match. The CDR3 contains 13 residues. CDR1 is MNHEY and CDR2 is SVGAGI in the germline V gene. The chain's CDR3 is CASSSDRGHEQYF. In DNA form, the CDR3 reads TGTGCCAGCAGTTCGGACAGGGGGCACGAGCAGTACTTC.

This chain joins TRBV2 and TRBJ1-3; TRBD1 aligns across 8 bases. There are 14 residues in the CDR3. V lost 6 bases, J lost 3 bases, and 4 bases stayed unmatched. The V gene's germline CDR1 is SNHLY and CDR2 FYNNEI. The CDR3 DNA reads as TGTGCCAGCAGCTGGACAGGGAATGGAAACACCATATATTTT. This translates into CASSWTGNGNTIYF.

The chain joins TRBV28 to TRBJ1-4, with 8 bases lining up with TRBD1. Germline V gene data show CDR1 as MDHEN and CDR2 as SYDVKM. J was trimmed by 9 bases and V by 9 bases; bases with no gene match: 3. This CDR3 has 11 amino acids. The CDR3 region has the DNA TGTGCCAGTGGACAGGGTAAAAAACTGTTTTTT. Its translation is CASGQGKKLFF.

V gene TRBV28 combines with J gene TRBJ1-6; no reliable D call. The CDR3 consists of 16 residues. CDR1 is MDHEN and CDR2 is SYDVKM in the germline V gene. The ends were cut back, 1 base at V and 7 bases at J, with 14 bases in the middle. CDR3 sequence (DNA): TGTGCCAGCAGTTTATTCGAGGGAACGAAGAATTCACCCCTCCACTTT. This sequence encodes CASSLFEGTKNSPLHF.

This chain links TRBV5-1 with TRBJ1-1; no definite D call. Trimming pared 5 bases from V and 6 bases from J, leaving 14 bases between. CDR1 and CDR2 from the germline V gene are SGHRS and YFSETQ. There are 13 residues in the CDR3. This CDR3 reads CASSSEGWSEAFF. The CDR3 bases are TGCGCCAGCAGTTCTGAGGGATGGTCTGAAGCTTTCTTT.

The chain is built from TRBV5-5 and TRBJ2-5; maybe TRBD1 (5 bases). Germline V gene data show CDR1 as SGHKS and CDR2 as YYEKEE (reference sequence). This CDR3 has 14 residues. V was shortened by 2 bases and J by 4 bases, with 12 bases between the two germline ends. In DNA, the CDR3 is TGTGCCAGCAGCTTCCAGGGTTCCGGAGAGACCCAGTACTTC. It encodes CASSFQGSGETQYF.